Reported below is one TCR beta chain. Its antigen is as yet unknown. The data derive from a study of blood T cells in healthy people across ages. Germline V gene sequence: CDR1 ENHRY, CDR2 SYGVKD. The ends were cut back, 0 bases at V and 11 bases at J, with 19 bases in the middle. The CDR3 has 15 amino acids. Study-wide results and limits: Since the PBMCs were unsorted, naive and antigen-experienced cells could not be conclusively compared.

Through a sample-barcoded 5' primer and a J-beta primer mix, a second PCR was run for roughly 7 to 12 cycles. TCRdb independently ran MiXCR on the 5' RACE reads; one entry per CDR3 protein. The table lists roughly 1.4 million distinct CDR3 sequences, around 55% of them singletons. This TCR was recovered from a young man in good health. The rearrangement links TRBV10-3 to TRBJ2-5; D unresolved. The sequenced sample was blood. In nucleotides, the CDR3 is TGTGCCATCAGTGAGTCCGTAGGCGCAAGAAATGAGCAGTACTTC. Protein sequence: CAISESVGARNEQYF.